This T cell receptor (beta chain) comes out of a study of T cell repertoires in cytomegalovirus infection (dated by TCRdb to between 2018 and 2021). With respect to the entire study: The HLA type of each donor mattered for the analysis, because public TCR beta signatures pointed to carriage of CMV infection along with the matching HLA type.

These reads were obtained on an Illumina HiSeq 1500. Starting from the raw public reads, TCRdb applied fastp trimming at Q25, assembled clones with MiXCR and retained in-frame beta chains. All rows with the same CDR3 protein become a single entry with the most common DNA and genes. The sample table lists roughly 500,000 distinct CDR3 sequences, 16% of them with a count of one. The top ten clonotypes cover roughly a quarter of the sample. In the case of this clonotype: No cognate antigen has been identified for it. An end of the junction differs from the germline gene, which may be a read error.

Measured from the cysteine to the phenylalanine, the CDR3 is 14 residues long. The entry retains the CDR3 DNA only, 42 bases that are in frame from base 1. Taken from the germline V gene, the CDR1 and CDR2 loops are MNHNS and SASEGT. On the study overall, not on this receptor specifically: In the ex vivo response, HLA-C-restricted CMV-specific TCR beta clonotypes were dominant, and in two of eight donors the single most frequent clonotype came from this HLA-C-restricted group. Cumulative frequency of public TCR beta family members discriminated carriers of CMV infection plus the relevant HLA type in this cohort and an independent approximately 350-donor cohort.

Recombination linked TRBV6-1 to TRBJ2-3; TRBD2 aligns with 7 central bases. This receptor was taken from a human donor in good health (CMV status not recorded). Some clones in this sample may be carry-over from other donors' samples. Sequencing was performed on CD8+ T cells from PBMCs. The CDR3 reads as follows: CASSQRGRTDTPYF. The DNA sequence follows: TGTGCCAGCAGTCAGCGGGGCAGAACAGATACGCCGTATTTT.